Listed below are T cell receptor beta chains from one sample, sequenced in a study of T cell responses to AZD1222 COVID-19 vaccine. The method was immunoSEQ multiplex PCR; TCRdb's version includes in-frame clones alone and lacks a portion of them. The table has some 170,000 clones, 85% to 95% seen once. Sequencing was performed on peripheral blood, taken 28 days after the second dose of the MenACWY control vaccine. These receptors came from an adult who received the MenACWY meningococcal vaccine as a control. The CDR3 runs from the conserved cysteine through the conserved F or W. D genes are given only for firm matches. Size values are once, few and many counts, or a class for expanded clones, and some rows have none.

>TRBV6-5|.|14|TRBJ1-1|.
TGTGCCAGCAGCCTGGGGGGGGCGGGTACTGAAGCTTTCTTT
CASSLGGAGTEAFF
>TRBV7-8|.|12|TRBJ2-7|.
TGTGCCAGCAGCCTGGACATCTACGAGCAGTACTTC
CASSLDIYEQYF
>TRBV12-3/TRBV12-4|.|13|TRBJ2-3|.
TGTGCCAGCCTCTTGGGGAATGCAGATACGCAGTATTTT
CASLLGNADTQYF
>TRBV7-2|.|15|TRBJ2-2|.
TGTGCCAGCAGCTTAGAACGGGGGGCGGCCGGGGAGCTGTTTTTT
CASSLERGAAGELFF
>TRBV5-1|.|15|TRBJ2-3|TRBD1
TGCGCCAGCAGCACTCCACAGGGGGGCACAGATACGCAGTATTTT
CASSTPQGGTDTQYF
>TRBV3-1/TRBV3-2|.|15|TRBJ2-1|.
TGTGCCAGCAGCCAAGGCCAGGGAAATTACAATGAGCAGTTCTTC
CASSQGQGNYNEQFF
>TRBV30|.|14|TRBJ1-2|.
TGTGCCTGGAGCCCTTGGGGGACGAACTATGGCTACACCTTC
CAWSPWGTNYGYTF
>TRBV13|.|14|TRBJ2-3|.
TGTGCCAGCAGCCAGACCGGGGGGCCAGATACGCAGTATTTT
CASSQTGGPDTQYF
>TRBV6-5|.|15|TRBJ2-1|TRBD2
TGTGCCAGCAGCCCAAGCGGGGGGCGCTTCAATGAGCAGTTCTTC
CASSPSGGRFNEQFF
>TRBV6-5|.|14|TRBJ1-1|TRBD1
TGTGCCAGCAGCGGTGGACAGGGTGACCCTGAAGCTTTCTTT
CASSGGQGDPEAFF
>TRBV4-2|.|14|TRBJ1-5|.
TGTGCCAGCAGCCAAGAAGGGAGAGATCAGCCCCAGCATTTT
CASSQEGRDQPQHF
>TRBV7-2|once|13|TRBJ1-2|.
TGTGCCAGCGCCCGATCAGTAGAATTGAGCTACACCTTC
CASARSVELSYTF
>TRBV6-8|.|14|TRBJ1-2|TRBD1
TGTGCCAGCAGTTGGCGGAGGGGGCTATTTGGCTACACCTTC
CASSWRRGLFGYTF
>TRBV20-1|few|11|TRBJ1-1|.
TGCAGTCTAATCCTGGACACTGAAGCTTTCTTT
CSLILDTEAFF
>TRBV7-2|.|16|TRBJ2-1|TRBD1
TGTGCCAGCAGCTTAGATGGGACAGGGTCCTACAATGAGCAGTTCTTC
CASSLDGTGSYNEQFF
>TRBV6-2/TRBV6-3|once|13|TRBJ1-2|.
TGTGCCAGCAGTCGGACAGCCAACTATGGCTACACCTTC
CASSRTANYGYTF
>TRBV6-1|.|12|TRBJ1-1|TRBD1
TGTGCCAGCAGTGACCAGACAGGGAAAGCTTTCTTT
CASSDQTGKAFF
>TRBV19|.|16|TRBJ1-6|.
TGTGCCAGTAGTATACTGCCGGCAGTTTATAATTCACCCCTCCACTTT
CASSILPAVYNSPLHF
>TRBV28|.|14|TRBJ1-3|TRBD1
TGTGCCAGCCGAACAGGGGGATCTGGAAACACCATATATTTT
CASRTGGSGNTIYF
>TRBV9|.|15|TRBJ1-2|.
TGTGCCAGCAGCGTCCTCCCCGGGGGAGGGGATGGCTACACCTTC
CASSVLPGGGDGYTF
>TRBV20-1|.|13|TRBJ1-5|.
TGCAGTGCTAGTAGGGGGACCAATCAGCCCCAGCATTTT
CSASRGTNQPQHF
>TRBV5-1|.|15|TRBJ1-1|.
TGCGCCAGCAGCCGAGCCAGGACAGTGAACACTGAAGCTTTCTTT
CASSRARTVNTEAFF
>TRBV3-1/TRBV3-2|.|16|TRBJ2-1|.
TGTGCCAGCAGCCCGCCCCCCCCCGCCGGCTACAATGAGCAGTTCTTC
CASSPPPPAGYNEQFF
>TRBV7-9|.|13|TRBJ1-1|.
TGTGCCAGCAGCTTAAGACAGAACACTGAAGCTTTCTTT
CASSLRQNTEAFF
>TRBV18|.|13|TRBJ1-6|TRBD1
TGTGCCAGCTCTCCAGACAGGGATTCACCCCTCCACTTT
CASSPDRDSPLHF
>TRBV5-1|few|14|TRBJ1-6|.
TGCGCCAGCAGCTTTACGACAGAGAATTCACCCCTCCACTTT
CASSFTTENSPLHF
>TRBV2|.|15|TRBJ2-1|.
TGTGCCAGCAGTGACGCTCTCCCCTCCTACAATGAGCAGTTCTTC
CASSDALPSYNEQFF
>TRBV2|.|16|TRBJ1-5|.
TGTGCCAGCACCCAAAGAGGGCCCTGGGACGATCAGCCCCAGCATTTT
CASTQRGPWDDQPQHF
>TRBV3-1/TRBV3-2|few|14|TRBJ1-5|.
TGTGCCAGCAGTTACCGGGACAGCAATCAGCCCCAGCATTTT
CASSYRDSNQPQHF
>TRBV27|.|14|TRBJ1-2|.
TGTGCCAGCAGTTTTCCCCTCAGGGAGAGGGGCTACACCTTC
CASSFPLRERGYTF
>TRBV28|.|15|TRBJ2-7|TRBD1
TGTGCCAGCAGTCCAGGGGGCCCTCCTACCTACGAGCAGTACTTC
CASSPGGPPTYEQYF
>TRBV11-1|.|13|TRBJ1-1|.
TGTGCCAGCAGCTCACAGGGGAACACTGAAGCTTTCTTT
CASSSQGNTEAFF
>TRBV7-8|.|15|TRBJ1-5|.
TGTGCCAGCAGCTTATCGGGGGGAAGCAATCAGCCCCAGCATTTT
CASSLSGGSNQPQHF
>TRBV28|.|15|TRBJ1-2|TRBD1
TGTGCCAGCAGTTTAGGGGGACAGGGGGCCCATGGCTACACCTTC
CASSLGGQGAHGYTF
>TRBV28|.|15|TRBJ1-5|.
TGTGCCAGCACCCTTGGGGGAGACCCCGTTCAGCCCCAGCATTTT
CASTLGGDPVQPQHF
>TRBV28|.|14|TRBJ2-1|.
TGTGCCAGCAGTTTAGGACTGCAGGCCAATGAGCAGTTCTTC
CASSLGLQANEQFF
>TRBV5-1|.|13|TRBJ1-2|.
TGCGCCAGCAGCTTGGACAGCTTCTATGGCTACACCTTC
CASSLDSFYGYTF
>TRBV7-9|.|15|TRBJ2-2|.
TGTGCCAGCAGCGTGACAGTTATTAACACCGGGGAGCTGTTTTTT
CASSVTVINTGELFF
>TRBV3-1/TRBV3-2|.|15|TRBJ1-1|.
TGTGCCAGCAGCCAAGTCTCCCTAAGGAACACTGAAGCTTTCTTT
CASSQVSLRNTEAFF
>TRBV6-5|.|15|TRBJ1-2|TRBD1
TGTGCCAGCAGTTATGGGACAGGGGACGTCTATGGCTACACCTTC
CASSYGTGDVYGYTF
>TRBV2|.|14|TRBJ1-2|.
TGTGCCAGCAGTGCCCAGAGCCCCGGGGATGGCTACACCTTC
CASSAQSPGDGYTF
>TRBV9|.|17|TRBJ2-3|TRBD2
TGTGCCAGCAGCCAACGGACTAGCGGGGGGGGCACAGATACGCAGTATTTT
CASSQRTSGGGTDTQYF
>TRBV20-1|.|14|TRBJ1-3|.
TGCAGTGCTAGTACCGGAGCCAGTGGAAACACCATATATTTT
CSASTGASGNTIYF
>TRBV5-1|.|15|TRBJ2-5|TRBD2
TGCGCCAGCAGCTTGAAAGCGGGGGACTCAGAGACCCAGTACTTC
CASSLKAGDSETQYF
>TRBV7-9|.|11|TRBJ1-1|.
TGTGCCAGCAGCTTATTAGCTGAAGCTTTCTTT
CASSLLAEAFF
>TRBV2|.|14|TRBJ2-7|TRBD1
TGTGCCAGCAGTTCACAGGGGTCGGGCTACGAGCAGTACTTC
CASSSQGSGYEQYF
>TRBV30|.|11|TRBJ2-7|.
TGTGCCTGGAGTAGCCGATACGAGCAGTACTTC
CAWSSRYEQYF
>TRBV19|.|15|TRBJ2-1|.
TGTGCCAGTAGTAAGGTAACAGGGTACTACAATGAGCAGTTCTTC
CASSKVTGYYNEQFF
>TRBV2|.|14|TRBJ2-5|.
TGTGCCAGCAGTGTTGGACAAACGGGAGAGACCCAGTACTTC
CASSVGQTGETQYF
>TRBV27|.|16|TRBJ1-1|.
TGTGCCAGCATCCCCTTATTAGGCACTCCTGGAACTGAAGCTTTCTTT
CASIPLLGTPGTEAFF
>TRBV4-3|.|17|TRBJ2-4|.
TGCGCCAGCAGCCAAGATCTGGTCCCCGTAGCCAAAAACATTCAGTACTTC
CASSQDLVPVAKNIQYF
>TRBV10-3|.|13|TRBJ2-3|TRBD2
TGTGCCAGAACTAGCGGGGGGGCAGATACGCAGTATTTT
CARTSGGADTQYF
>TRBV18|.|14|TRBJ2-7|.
TGTGCCAGCTCACCCCAAAAAGGAGGGATCGAGCAGTACTTC
CASSPQKGGIEQYF
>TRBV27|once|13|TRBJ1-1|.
TGTGCCAGCAGTTTCGAGGGGAACACTGAAGCTTTCTTT
CASSFEGNTEAFF
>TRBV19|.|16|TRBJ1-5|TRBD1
TGTGCCAGTAGCTACCTGGACAGGGGAAGCAATCAGCCCCAGCATTTT
CASSYLDRGSNQPQHF